This T cell receptor beta chain was identified in a study of T cell repertoires in cytomegalovirus infection. Study-wide background: It was the public TCR beta signatures that indicated both CMV infection and matching HLA type.

TCRdb fed the reads into MiXCR, producing one record per CDR3 protein. In the table there are 150,000 to 200,000 distinct CDR3 sequences, roughly 20% of which are singletons. As for this clonotype: The target antigen is unknown.

Trimming took 6 bases from V and 0 from J, leaving 9 bases between them. The CDR3 length is 13 residues. The receptor was isolated from a human donor in good health (CMV status not recorded). Some clones in this sample may be carry-over from other donors' samples. This chain connects TRBV12-3 or TRBV12-4 to TRBJ2-7; D perhaps matches TRBD1 (6 bases). Source: CD8+ T cells from cultured PBMCs, taken from culture after CMV antigen stimulation. CDR3 nucleotide sequence: TGTGCCAGCAGCCGGACAGTCTCCTACGAGCAGTACTTC. Translated: CASSRTVSYEQYF.